The 8 T cell receptor beta chains below all came from one sample that was sequenced in a study of CD8+CD57+ T cells in acquired aplastic anemia. The sequenced patients had an expansion of CD8+CD57+ cells seen by flow cytometry. Investigators profiled TCR beta VDJ and CDR3 from genomic DNA template. MiXCR was run by TCRdb on the reads, yielding one entry per CDR3 protein. The table records under 350,000 distinct CDR3 sequences, 56% of them present only once. Sample: sorted CD4+, CD8+, or CD8+CD57+ T cells (not recorded which) from PBMCs. The source is a human donor with aplastic anemia.

This chain links TRBV10-2 with TRBJ2-2; the D is unclear. The V gene lost 2 bases and the J gene lost 1 base, with 5 bases spanning the gap. The CDR3 is made up of 14 amino acids. Germline V gene sequence: CDR1 WSHSY, CDR2 SAAADI. CDR3 region: CASSEVQNTGELFF. DNA for the CDR3: TGCGCCAGCAGTGAGGTGCAGAACACCGGGGAGCTGTTTTTT.

This sequence joins TRBV12-3 or TRBV12-4 and TRBJ2-1, with D perhaps being TRBD1 or TRBD2 (5 bases each). The germline V and J ends were trimmed by 1 base and 5 bases, with 9 bases remaining between them. The CDR3 has 14 residues. The CDR3: CASSLVGDDNEQFF. In DNA, the CDR3 is TGTGCCAGCAGTTTAGTGGGGGACGACAATGAGCAGTTCTTC.

The chain combines TRBV29-1 with TRBJ2-3; no clear D. The V and J ends lost 2 bases and 8 bases respectively, with 11 bases between them. The CDR3 totals 12 residues. In germline, CDR1 is SQVTM, CDR2 ANQGSEA. The CDR3 is CSVETVGGTQYF. As DNA, the CDR3 is TGCAGCGTTGAAACCGTCGGTGGTACGCAGTATTTT.

The table lists this clonotype with a few counts. The chain couples TRBV24-1 to TRBJ2-3, with D perhaps given as TRBD1 or TRBD2 (6 bases each). The CDR3 loop spans 15 amino acids. Germline assignment: CDR1 KGHDR and CDR2 SFDVKD. V lost 6 bases and J 0 bases, leaving 12 bases between the germline ends. In DNA form, the CDR3 reads TGTGCCACCAGTCCGGGGGCGGCGAGCACAGATACGCAGTATTTT. Protein product: CATSPGAASTDTQYF.

The chain joins TRBV7-3 to TRBJ1-1; tentatively, D is TRBD1 (5 bases). Trimming cost V 8 bases and J 5 bases, with 15 bases left between them. Looked up from germline, CDR1 is SGHTA and CDR2 is FQGTGA. This CDR3 is built from 13 residues. As DNA, the CDR3 is TGTGCCAGCCGGGACCAGCAGAATACTGAAGCTTTCTTT. This gives the protein CASRDQQNTEAFF.

The count of this clonotype is one. This chain uses TRBV2 with TRBJ1-1; 9 bases map to TRBD1. This CDR3 spans 15 amino acids. V was pared by 6 bases and J by 0 bases, with 5 bases of the junction left unmatched. Per germline, CDR1 SNHLY and CDR2 FYNNEI. The CDR3 spells CASSQWTGVNTEAFF. The CDR3 DNA reads TGTGCCAGCAGCCAATGGACAGGGGTGAACACTGAAGCTTTCTTT.

The J gene is TRBJ2-1, the V gene TRBV5-1; 7 bases are a match to TRBD1. Unmatched junction bases numbered 5, after V lost 6 bases and J lost 2 bases. CDR1 is SGHRS and CDR2 is YFSETQ in the germline V gene. This CDR3 contains 14 residues. For the CDR3, the DNA is TGCGCCAGCACAACTGACAGGGCCTACAATGAGCAGTTCTTC. It yields the protein CASTTDRAYNEQFF. Full variable domain (outside the CDR3, taken from reference TRBV5-1 and TRBJ2-1): KAGVTQTPRYLIKTRGQQVTLSCSPISGHRSVSWYQQTPGQGLQFLFEYFSETQRNKGNFPGRFSGRQFSNSRSEMNVSTLELGDSALYLCASTTDRAYNEQFFGPGTRLTVL.

The rearrangement links TRBV7-9 to TRBJ1-1; D gene ambiguous. Germline V lookup: CDR1 SEHNR, CDR2 FQNEAQ (reference sequence). V lost 5 bases, J lost 0 bases, and 10 bases lay in between. This CDR3 is built from 14 residues. CDR3 DNA: TGTGCCAGCAGCCCACGGGCCGTGAACACTGAAGCTTTCTTT. Translated, it gives CASSPRAVNTEAFF.